The clone carrying this T cell receptor beta chain is labeled as medium-sized. Its cognate antigen is unknown. This entry is derived from a study of OX40 agonist ivuxolimab in advanced cancers. Overall study: Participants, roughly 80% male, averaged roughly 59 years of age, ranging from about 23 to 90. More than 35% of patients had received prior checkpoint inhibitor therapy.

Data came from immunoSEQ multiplex PCR; TCRdb stores just in-frame clones and leaves some out. The sample carries around 74,000 clones, around 90% recorded once. Study-level results: Clonal expansion by week 6 occurred in CD4+ and CD8+ blood T cells (at 0.1 to 3.0 mg/kg).

Trimming took 7 bases from V and 0 from J; bases not matched to a gene: 8. The CDR3 sequence is 16 residues long. Germline-derived CDR1 and CDR2 are MNHEY and SMNVEV (reference sequence). This sequence was found in an adult with an advanced solid tumor such as melanoma, head and neck, liver or kidney cancer. The input for sequencing was CD4+ or CD8+ T cells sorted from blood, taken in a trial of the OX40 agonist ivuxolimab. This chain links TRBV27 with TRBJ2-1; 8 bases match TRBD2. The CDR3 spells CASIGTGTSSYNEQFF. CDR3 bases: TGTGCCAGCATTGGTACCGGGACTAGCTCCTACAATGAGCAGTTCTTC.